The 4 T cell receptor beta chains reported below all come from one sample, sequenced in a study of T cell repertoires in cytomegalovirus infection. TCRdb redid the calling of the reads with MiXCR, one entry per CDR3 protein. The table has approximately 750,000 distinct CDR3 sequences, under 40% seen once; the top ten hold under 3.5%. The sequencing input was PBMCs. The receptors here all came from a human donor in good health (CMV status not recorded). Some clones in this sample may be carry-over from other donors' samples.

This CDR3 reads CAISKQGYEQYF. The CDR3 region has the DNA TGTGCCATCAGTAAACAGGGTTACGAGCAGTACTTC. The chain uses TRBV10-3 and TRBJ2-7; possible D gene TRBD1, 6 bases. The germline V and J ends were trimmed by 5 bases and 4 bases, with 9 bases remaining between them. Germline loops: CDR1 ENHRY, CDR2 SYGVKD. The CDR3 contains 12 residues.

The V gene is TRBV14, the J gene TRBJ2-2, with D unresolved. V lost 3 bases to trimming and J lost 0 bases, with 5 bases between them. The CDR3 extends over 14 amino acids. The germline CDR1 and CDR2 sequences are SGHDN and FVKESK. CDR3 protein: CASSQLPNTGELFF. In DNA, the CDR3 is TGTGCCAGCAGCCAGCTACCGAACACCGGGGAGCTGTTTTTT.

As concerns this clonotype: Sequence at one end of the junction differs from germline and may be a read error. CDR3 protein: CARSEYGEWEKLFF. CDR3 DNA sequence: TGTGCCCGCAGTGAATATGGGGAATGGGAAAAACTGTTTTTT. The chain couples TRBV2 to TRBJ1-4; D unclear. Germline CDR1 and CDR2: SNHLY and FYNNEI. This CDR3 contains 14 residues. Filled out from reference TRBV2 and TRBJ1-4, the complete variable domain reads EPEVTQTPSHQVTQMGQEVILRCVPISNHLYFYWYRQILGQKVEFLVSFYNNEISEKSEIFDDQFSVERPDGSNFTLKIRSTKLEDSAMYFCARSEYGEWEKLFFGSGTQLSVL.

V and J are TRBV7-6 and TRBJ1-2; 7 bases line up with TRBD1. Trimming cost V 3 bases and J 2 bases; bases outside gene matches: 6. The CDR3 has 15 residues. Germline V gives CDR1 SGHVS, CDR2 FNYEAQ. CDR3 DNA sequence: TGTGCCAGCAGCTTCGACCAACAGGGGAACTATGGCTACACCTTC. Translating gives CASSFDQQGNYGYTF.